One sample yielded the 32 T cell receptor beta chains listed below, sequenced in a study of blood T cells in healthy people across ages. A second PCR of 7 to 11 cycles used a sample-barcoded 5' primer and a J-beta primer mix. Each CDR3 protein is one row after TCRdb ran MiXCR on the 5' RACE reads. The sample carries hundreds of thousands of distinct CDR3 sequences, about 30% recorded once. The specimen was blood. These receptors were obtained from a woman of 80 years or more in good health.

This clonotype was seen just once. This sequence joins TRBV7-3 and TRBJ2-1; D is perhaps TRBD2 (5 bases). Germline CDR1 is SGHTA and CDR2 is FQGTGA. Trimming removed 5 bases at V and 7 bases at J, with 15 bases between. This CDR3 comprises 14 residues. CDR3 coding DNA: TGTGCCAGCAGCCAAATGGCTGCGGGTAATGAGCAGTTCTTC. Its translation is CASSQMAAGNEQFF.

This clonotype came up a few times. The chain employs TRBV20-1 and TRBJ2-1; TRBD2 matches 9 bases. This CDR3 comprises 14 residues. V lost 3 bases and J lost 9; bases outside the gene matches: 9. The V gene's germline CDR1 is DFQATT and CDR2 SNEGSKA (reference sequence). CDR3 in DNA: TGCAGTGCTAGTGCGGGGGGGGGTACAGTTGAGCAGTTCTTC. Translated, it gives CSASAGGGTVEQFF.

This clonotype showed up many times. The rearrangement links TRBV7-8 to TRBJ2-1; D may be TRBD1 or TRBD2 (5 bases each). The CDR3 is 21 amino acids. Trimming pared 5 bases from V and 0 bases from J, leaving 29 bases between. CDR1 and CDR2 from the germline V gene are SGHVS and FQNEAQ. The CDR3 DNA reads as TGTGCCAGCAGCCCCGCGTGGTCGCGGGTGGGGACGTCTGGCTCCTACAATGAGCAGTTCTTC. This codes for CASSPAWSRVGTSGSYNEQFF. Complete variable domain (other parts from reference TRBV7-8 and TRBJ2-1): GAGVSQSPRYKVAKRGQDVALRCDPISGHVSLFWYQQALGQGPEFLTYFQNEAQLDKSGLPSDRFFAERPEGSVSTLKIQRTQQEDSAVYLCASSPAWSRVGTSGSYNEQFFGPGTRLTVL.

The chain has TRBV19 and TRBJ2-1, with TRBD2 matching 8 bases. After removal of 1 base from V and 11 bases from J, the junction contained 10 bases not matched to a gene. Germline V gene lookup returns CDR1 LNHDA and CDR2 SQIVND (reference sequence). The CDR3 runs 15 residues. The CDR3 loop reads CASSIVSEGGGKQFF. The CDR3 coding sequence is TGTGCCAGTAGTATAGTGTCGGAAGGCGGGGGGAAGCAGTTCTTC.

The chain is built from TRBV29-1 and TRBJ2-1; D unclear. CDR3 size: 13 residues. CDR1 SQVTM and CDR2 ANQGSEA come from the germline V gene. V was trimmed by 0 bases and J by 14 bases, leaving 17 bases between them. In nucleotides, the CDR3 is TGCAGCGTTGAAGATGGCCCCCCCAGAAGAAAGTTCTTC. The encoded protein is CSVEDGPPRRKFF.

The CDR3 loop is CASGGQGDSYEQYF. CDR3 nucleotides: TGTGCCAGCGGGGGTCAGGGGGACTCCTACGAGCAGTACTTC. The V gene is TRBV7-8, the J gene TRBJ2-7, with 7 bases identical to TRBD1. Per the germline V gene, CDR1 is SGHVS and CDR2 is FQNEAQ. V lost 8 bases, J lost 0 bases, and 7 bases stayed unmatched. The CDR3 spans 14 residues.

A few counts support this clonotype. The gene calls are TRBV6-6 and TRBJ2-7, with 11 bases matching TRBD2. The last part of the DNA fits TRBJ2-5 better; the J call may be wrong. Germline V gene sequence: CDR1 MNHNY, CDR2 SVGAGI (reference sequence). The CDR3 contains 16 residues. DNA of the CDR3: TGTGCCAGCAGTTACAATAGCGGGGGGGCCATAAAGACCCAGTACTTC. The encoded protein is CASSYNSGGAIKTQYF.

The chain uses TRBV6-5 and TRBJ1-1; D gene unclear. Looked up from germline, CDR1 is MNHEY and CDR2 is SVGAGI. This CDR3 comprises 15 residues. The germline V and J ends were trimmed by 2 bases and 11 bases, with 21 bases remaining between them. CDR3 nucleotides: TGTGCCAGCAGTTACCCGGGCTCGCCAAAAAAAGAGGCTTTCTTT. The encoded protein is CASSYPGSPKKEAFF.

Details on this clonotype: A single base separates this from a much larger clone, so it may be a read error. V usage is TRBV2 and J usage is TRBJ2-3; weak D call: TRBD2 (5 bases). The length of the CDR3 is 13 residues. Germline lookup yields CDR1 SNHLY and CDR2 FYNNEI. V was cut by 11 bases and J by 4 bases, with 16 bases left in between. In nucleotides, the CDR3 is TGTGCCGGCATTGCGGGTCGGGCAGATACGCAGTATTTT. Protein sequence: CAGIAGRADTQYF.

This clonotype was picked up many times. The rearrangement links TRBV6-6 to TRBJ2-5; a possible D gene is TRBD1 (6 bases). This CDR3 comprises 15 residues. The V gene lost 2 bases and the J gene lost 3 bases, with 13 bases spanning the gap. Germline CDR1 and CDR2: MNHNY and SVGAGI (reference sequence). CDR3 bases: TGTGCCAGCAGTTACCCCAGGGGAGTAGAAGAGACCCAGTACTTC. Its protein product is CASSYPRGVEETQYF.

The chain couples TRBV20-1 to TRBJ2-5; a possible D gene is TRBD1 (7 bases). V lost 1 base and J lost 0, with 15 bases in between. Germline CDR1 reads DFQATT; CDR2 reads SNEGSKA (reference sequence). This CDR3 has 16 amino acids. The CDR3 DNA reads TGCAGTGCTAGAGTCGTCAGGGGGGAATACCAAGAGACCCAGTACTTC. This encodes CSARVVRGEYQETQYF.

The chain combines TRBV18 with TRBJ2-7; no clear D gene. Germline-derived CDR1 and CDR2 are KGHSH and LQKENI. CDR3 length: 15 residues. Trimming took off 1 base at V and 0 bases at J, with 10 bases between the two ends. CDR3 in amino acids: CASSPRPESSYEQYF. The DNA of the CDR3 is TGTGCCAGCTCACCACGGCCCGAGAGCTCCTACGAGCAGTACTTC.

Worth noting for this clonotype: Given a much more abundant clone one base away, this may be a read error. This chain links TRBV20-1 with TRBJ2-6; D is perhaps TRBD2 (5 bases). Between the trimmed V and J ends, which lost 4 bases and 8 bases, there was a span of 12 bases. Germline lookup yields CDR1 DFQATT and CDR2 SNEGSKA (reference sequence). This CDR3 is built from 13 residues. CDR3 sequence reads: CSAMTSGTNVLTF. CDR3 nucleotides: TGCAGTGCTATGACATCCGGGACCAACGTCCTGACTTTC.

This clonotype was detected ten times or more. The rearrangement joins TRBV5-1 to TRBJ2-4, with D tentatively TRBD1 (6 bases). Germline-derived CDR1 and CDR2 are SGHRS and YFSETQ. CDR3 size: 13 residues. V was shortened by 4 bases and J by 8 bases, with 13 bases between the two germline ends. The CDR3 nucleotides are TGCGCCAGCAGCCCGGGACATCCCGACATTCAGTACTTC. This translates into CASSPGHPDIQYF.

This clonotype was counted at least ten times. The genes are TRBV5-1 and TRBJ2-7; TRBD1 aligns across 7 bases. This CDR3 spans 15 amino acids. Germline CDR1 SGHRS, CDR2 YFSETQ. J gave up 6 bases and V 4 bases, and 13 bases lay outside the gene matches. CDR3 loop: CASSNPGTDLGEQYF. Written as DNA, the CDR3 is TGCGCCAGCAGCAACCCTGGGACAGACCTGGGCGAGCAGTACTTC. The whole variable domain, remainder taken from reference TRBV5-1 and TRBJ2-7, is KAGVTQTPRYLIKTRGQQVTLSCSPISGHRSVSWYQQTPGQGLQFLFEYFSETQRNKGNFPGRFSGRQFSNSRSEMNVSTLELGDSALYLCASSNPGTDLGEQYFGPGTRLTVT.

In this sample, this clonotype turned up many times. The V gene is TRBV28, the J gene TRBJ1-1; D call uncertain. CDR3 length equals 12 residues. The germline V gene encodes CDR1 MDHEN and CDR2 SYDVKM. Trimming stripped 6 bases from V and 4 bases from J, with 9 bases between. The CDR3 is CASSLLGTEAFF. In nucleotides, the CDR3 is TGTGCCAGCAGCTTGTTAGGCACTGAAGCTTTCTTT. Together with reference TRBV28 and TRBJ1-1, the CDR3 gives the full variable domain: DVKVTQSSRYLVKRTGEKVFLECVQDMDHENMFWYRQDPGLGLRLIYFSYDVKMKEKGDIPEGYSVSREKKERFSLILESASTNQTSMYLCASSLLGTEAFFGQGTRLTVV.

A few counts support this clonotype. The CDR3 loop reads CASSNRGRGEAFF. DNA for the CDR3: TGTGCCAGCAGCAACCGGGGCCGCGGTGAAGCTTTCTTT. This chain links TRBV3-1 with TRBJ1-1; D might be TRBD1 (5 bases). Germline CDR1 reads LGHDT; CDR2 reads YNNKEL (reference sequence). The CDR3 sequence is 13 residues long. V lost 5 bases and J 7 bases, leaving 14 bases between the germline ends.

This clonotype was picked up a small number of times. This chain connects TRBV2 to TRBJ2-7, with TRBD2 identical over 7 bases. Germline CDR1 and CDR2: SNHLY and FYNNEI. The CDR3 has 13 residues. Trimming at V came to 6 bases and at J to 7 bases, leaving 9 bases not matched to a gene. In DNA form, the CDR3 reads TGTGCCAGCAGGGAGAGGGAGGGCCGAGAGCAGTACTTC. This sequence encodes CASREREGREQYF. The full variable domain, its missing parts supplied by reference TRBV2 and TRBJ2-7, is EPEVTQTPSHQVTQMGQEVILRCVPISNHLYFYWYRQILGQKVEFLVSFYNNEISEKSEIFDDQFSVERPDGSNFTLKIRSTKLEDSAMYFCASREREGREQYFGPGTRLTVT.

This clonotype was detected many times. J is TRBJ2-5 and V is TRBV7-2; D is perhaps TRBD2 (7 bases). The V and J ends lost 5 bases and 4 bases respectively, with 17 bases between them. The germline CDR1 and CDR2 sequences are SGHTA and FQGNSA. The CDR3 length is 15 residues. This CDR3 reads CASSKEGGGRETQYF. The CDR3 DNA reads TGTGCCAGCAGCAAAGAGGGGGGGGGCCGAGAGACCCAGTACTTC.

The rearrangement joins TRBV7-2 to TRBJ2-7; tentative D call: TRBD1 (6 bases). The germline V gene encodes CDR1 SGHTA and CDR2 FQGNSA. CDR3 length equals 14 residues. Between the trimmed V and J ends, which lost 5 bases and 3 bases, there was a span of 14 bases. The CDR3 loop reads CASSRRGNVYEQYF. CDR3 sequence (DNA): TGTGCCAGCAGCCGCAGGGGAAACGTCTACGAGCAGTACTTC.

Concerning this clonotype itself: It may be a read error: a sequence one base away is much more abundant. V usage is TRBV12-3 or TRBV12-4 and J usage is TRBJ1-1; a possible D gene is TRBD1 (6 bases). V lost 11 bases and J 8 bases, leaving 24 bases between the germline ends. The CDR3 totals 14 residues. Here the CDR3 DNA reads TGTGCCTTATCCCCCGGGGGGGCTATCGTGGAAGCTTTCTTT. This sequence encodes CALSPGGAIVEAFF.

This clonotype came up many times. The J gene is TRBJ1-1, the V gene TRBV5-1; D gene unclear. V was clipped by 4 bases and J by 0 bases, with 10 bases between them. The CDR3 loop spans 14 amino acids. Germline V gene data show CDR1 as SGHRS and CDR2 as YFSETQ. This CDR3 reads CASSAAQMNTEAFF. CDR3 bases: TGCGCCAGCAGCGCCGCCCAGATGAACACTGAAGCTTTCTTT.

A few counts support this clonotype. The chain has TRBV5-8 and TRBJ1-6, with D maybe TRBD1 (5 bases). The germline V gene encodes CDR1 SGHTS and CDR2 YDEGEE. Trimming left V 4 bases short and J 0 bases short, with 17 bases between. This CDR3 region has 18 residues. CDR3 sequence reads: CASSGTRQSFSYNSPLHF. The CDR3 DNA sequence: TGTGCCAGCAGCGGAACTCGACAGTCGTTCTCCTATAATTCACCCCTCCACTTT. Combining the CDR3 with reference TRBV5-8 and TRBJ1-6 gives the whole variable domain EAGVTQSPTHLIKTRGQQATLRCSPISGHTSVYWYQQALGLGLQFLLWYDEGEERNRGNFPPRFSGRQFPNYSSELNVNALELEDSALYLCASSGTRQSFSYNSPLHFGNGTRLTVT.

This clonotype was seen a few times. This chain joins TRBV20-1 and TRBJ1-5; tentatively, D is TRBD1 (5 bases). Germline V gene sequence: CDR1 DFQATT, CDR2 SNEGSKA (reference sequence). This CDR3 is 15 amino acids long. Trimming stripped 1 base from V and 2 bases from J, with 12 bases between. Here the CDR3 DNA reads TGCAGTGCTAGAGGGGGGTCCTCAGGCAATCAGCCCCAGCATTTT. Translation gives CSARGGSSGNQPQHF.

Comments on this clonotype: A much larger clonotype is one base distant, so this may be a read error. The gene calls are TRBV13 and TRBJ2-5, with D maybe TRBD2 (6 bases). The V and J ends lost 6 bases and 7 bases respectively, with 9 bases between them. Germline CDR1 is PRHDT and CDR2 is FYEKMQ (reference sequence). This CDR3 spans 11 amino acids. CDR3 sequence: CASSQAGTQYF. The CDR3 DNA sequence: TGTGCCAGCAGTCAAGCGGGGACCCAGTACTTC. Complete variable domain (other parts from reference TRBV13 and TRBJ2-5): AAGVIQSPRHLIKEKRETATLKCYPIPRHDTVYWYQQGPGQDPQFLISFYEKMQSDKGSIPDRFSAQQFSDYHSELNMSSLELGDSALYFCASSQAGTQYFGPGTRLLVL.

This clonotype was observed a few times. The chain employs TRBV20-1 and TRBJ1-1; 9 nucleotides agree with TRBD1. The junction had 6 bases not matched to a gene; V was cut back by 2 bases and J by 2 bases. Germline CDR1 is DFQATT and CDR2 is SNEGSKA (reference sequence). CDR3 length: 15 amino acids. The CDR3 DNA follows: TGCAGTGCTAGATTGGGACAGGGCATTAACACTGAAGCTTTCTTT. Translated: CSARLGQGINTEAFF.

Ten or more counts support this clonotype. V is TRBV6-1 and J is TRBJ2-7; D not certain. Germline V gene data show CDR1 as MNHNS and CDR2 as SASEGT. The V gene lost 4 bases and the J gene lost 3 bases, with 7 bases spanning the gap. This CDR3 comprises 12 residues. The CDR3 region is CASSADIYEQYF. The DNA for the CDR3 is TGTGCCAGCAGTGCTGACATCTACGAGCAGTACTTC.

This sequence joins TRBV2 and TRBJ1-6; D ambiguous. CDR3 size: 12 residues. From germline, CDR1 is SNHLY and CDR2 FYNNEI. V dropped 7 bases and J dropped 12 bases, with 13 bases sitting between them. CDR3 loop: CASTQQFVPLHF. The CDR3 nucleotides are TGTGCCAGCACCCAGCAGTTTGTACCCCTCCACTTT.

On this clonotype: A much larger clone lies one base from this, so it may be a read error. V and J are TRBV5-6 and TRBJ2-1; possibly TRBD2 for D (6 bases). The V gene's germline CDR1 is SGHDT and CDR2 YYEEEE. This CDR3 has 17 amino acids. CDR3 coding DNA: TGTGCCAGCAGCTTAGTGGGTAGCGGCCGGCCCTACAATAAGCAGTTCTTC. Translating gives CASSLVGSGRPYNKQFF. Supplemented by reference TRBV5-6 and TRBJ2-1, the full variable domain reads DAGVTQSPTHLIKTRGQQVTLRCSPKSGHDTVSWYQQALGQGPQFIFQYYEEEERQRGNFPDRFSGHQFPNYSSELNVNALLLGDSALYLCASSLVGSGRPYNKQFFGPGTRLTVL.

CDR3 amino acids: CASNKRGGRADTQYF. The CDR3 DNA sequence: TGTGCCAGCAATAAGCGGGGGGGCCGCGCAGATACGCAGTATTTT. The chain employs TRBV28 and TRBJ2-3; 10 bases line up with TRBD2. The CDR3 is 15 residues long. CDR1 MDHEN and CDR2 SYDVKM come from the germline V gene. V trimming: 7 bases; J trimming: 4 bases; junction bases outside the gene matches: 8.

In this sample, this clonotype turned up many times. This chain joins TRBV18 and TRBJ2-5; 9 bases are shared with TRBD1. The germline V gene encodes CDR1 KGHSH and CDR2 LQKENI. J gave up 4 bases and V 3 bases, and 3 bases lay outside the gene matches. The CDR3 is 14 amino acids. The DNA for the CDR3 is TGTGCCAGCTCACCCTCGGGACAGGGAGAGACCCAGTACTTC. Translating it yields CASSPSGQGETQYF.

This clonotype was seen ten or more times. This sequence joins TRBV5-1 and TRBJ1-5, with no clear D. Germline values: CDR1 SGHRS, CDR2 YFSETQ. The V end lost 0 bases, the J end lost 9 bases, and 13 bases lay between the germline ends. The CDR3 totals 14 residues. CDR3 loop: CASSLGQDGSPQHF. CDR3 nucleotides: TGCGCCAGCAGCTTGGGCCAGGACGGATCGCCCCAGCATTTT.